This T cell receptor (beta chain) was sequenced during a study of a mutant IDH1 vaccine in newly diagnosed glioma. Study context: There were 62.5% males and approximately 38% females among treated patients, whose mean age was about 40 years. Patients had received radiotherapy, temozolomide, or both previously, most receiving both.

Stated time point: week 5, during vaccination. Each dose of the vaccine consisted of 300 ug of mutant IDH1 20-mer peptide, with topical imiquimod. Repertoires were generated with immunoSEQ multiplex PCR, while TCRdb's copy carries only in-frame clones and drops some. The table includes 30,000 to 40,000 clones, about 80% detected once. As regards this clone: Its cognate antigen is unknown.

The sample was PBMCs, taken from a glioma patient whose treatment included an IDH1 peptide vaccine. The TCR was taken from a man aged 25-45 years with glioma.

CDR3 DNA: TGTGCCAGCAGCGCACGTGGTAGCACCGGGGAGCTGTTTTTT. It translates to CASSARGSTGELFF. The chain recombines TRBV7-9 with TRBJ2-2; D is ambiguous. Germline V gene lookup returns CDR1 SEHNR and CDR2 FQNEAQ (reference sequence). The CDR3 totals 14 residues. Trimming took off 5 bases at V and 4 bases at J, with 11 bases between the two ends.